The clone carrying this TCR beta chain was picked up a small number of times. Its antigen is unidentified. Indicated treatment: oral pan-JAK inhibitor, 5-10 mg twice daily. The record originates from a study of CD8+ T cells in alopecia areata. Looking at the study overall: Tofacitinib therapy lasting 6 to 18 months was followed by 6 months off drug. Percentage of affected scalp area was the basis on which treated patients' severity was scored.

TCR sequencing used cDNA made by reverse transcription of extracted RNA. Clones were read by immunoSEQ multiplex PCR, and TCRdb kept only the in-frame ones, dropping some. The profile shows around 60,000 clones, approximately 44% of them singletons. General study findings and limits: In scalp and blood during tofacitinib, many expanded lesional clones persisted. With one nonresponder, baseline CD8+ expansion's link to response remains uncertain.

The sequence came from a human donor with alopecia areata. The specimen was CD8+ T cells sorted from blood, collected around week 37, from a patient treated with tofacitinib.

The CDR3 sequence is CASSRGSQPQHF. CDR3 bases: TGTGCCAGCAGTAGAGGGTCTCAGCCCCAGCATTTT. The chain links TRBV9 to TRBJ1-5; no firm D call. Germline V gene lookup returns CDR1 SGDLS and CDR2 YYNGEE. Trimming left V 5 bases short and J 6 bases short, with 9 bases between. This CDR3 has 12 residues.